The 28 T cell receptor beta chains below all came from one sample that was sequenced in a study of blood T cell repertoires in COVID-19. Generated by immunoSEQ multiplex PCR, the TCRdb table keeps only in-frame clones and is missing some. Of some 200,000 clones in the sample, about 80% were seen once. The sequencing sample was made of peripheral blood. The receptor source for this set is a woman aged 45-65 years with active or convalescent COVID-19.

The chain is built from TRBV3-1 (or the pseudogene TRBV3-2) and TRBJ1-5; 7 bases fit TRBD1. The CDR3 has 15 residues. Trimming at V came to 0 bases and at J to 4 bases, leaving 3 bases not matched to a gene. Germline V gene sequence: CDR1 LGHDT, CDR2 YNNKEL (reference sequence). This chain's CDR3 is CASSQDSGGNQPQHF. In DNA form, the CDR3 reads TGTGCCAGCAGCCAAGACTCAGGGGGAAATCAGCCCCAGCATTTT.

This clone was seen repeatedly, ten times or more. The V and J genes are TRBV7-3 and TRBJ2-7; D unresolved. The V gene's germline CDR1 is SGHTA and CDR2 FQGTGA. There are 12 residues in the CDR3. V lost 2 bases, J lost 3 bases, and 5 bases lay in between. As DNA, the CDR3 is TGTGCCAGCAGCTTAGTCAGCTACGAGCAGTACTTC. Its protein is CASSLVSYEQYF.

This chain uses TRBV5-8 with TRBJ1-2; TRBD1 might be the D (5 bases). The CDR3 has 15 amino acids. V was trimmed by 1 base and J by 1 base, leaving 11 bases between them. Germline V gene lookup returns CDR1 SGHTS and CDR2 YDEGEE. CDR3 nucleotides: TGTGCCAGCAGCTTGAATGACAGACGTAACTATGGCTACACCTTC. Protein sequence: CASSLNDRRNYGYTF. Combining the CDR3 with reference TRBV5-8 and TRBJ1-2 gives the whole variable domain EAGVTQSPTHLIKTRGQQATLRCSPISGHTSVYWYQQALGLGLQFLLWYDEGEERNRGNFPPRFSGRQFPNYSSELNVNALELEDSALYLCASSLNDRRNYGYTFGSGTRLTVV.

V and J are TRBV9 and TRBJ2-1; TRBD2 is a possible D gene (6 bases). The V gene lost 2 bases and the J gene lost 8 bases, with 11 bases spanning the gap. The CDR3 spans 13 residues. From germline, CDR1 is SGDLS and CDR2 YYNGEE. CDR3 DNA: TGTGCCAGCAGCGTGGGGACTGGAGATGAGCAGTTCTTC. Translation: CASSVGTGDEQFF.

The chain combines TRBV11-1 with TRBJ1-6; no reliable D call. The CDR3 totals 14 residues. The germline V and J ends were trimmed by 3 bases and 5 bases, with 8 bases remaining between them. Germline loops: CDR1 SGHAT, CDR2 FQDESV (reference sequence). The CDR3 sequence: CASSLRGNNSPLHF. CDR3 in DNA: TGTGCCAGCAGCTTGAGAGGCAATAATTCACCCCTCCACTTT.

The gene calls are TRBV3-1 (or the pseudogene TRBV3-2) and TRBJ2-7; 8 nucleotides agree with TRBD2. CDR3 length equals 13 residues. With 1 base clipped from V and 6 bases from J, the junction kept 2 bases outside the gene matches. The germline V gene encodes CDR1 LGHDT and CDR2 YNNKEL (reference sequence). The CDR3 coding sequence is TGTGCCAGCAGCCAAGGGACTAGCTTCGAGCAGTACTTC. Translated: CASSQGTSFEQYF.

This chain joins TRBV7-2 and TRBJ1-6, with 8 bases matching TRBD1. The CDR3 spans 15 residues. V lost 2 bases and J lost 9; bases outside the gene matches: 6. Germline V CDR1 and CDR2: SGHTA, FQGNSA. CDR3 in amino acids: CASSLRGQVVSPLHF. Written as DNA, the CDR3 is TGTGCCAGCAGCTTAAGGGGACAGGTAGTTTCACCCCTCCACTTT.

V is TRBV19 and J is TRBJ1-2; D unclear. V lost 10 bases and J 3 bases, leaving 21 bases between the germline ends. This CDR3 has 15 amino acids. Looked up from germline, CDR1 is LNHDA and CDR2 is SQIVND (reference sequence). CDR3 in amino acids: CATSLQPGGYYGYTF. CDR3 nucleotides: TGTGCCACCTCACTTCAACCCGGCGGGTACTATGGCTACACCTTC.

This chain connects TRBV30 to TRBJ2-1; TRBD2 matches 7 bases. With V trimmed by 5 bases and J by 6 bases, 7 bases remained unmatched. The CDR3 runs to 13 residues. Germline V CDR1 and CDR2: GTSNPN, SVGIG (reference sequence). The CDR3 DNA reads as TGTGCCTGGGGGGAGGGCCTAGGCAATGAGCAGTTCTTC. The encoded protein is CAWGEGLGNEQFF.

The gene calls are TRBV5-1 and TRBJ2-5; D is possibly TRBD1 (6 bases). CDR3 length: 15 residues. Deletions cut 0 bases from V and 0 bases from J, with 9 bases between. CDR1 is SGHRS, CDR2 YFSETQ, per germline. CDR3 amino acids: CASSLAGQNQETQYF. Written as DNA, the CDR3 is TGCGCCAGCAGCTTGGCCGGACAGAACCAAGAGACCCAGTACTTC. Full variable domain (remainder filled in from reference TRBV5-1 and TRBJ2-5): KAGVTQTPRYLIKTRGQQVTLSCSPISGHRSVSWYQQTPGQGLQFLFEYFSETQRNKGNFPGRFSGRQFSNSRSEMNVSTLELGDSALYLCASSLAGQNQETQYFGPGTRLLVL.

The chain couples TRBV11-2 to TRBJ1-2, with D possibly being TRBD1 (5 bases). Germline CDR1 and CDR2: SGHAT and FQNNGV. The V and J ends lost 5 bases and 7 bases respectively, with 20 bases between them. The CDR3 extends over 15 amino acids. The CDR3 DNA sequence: TGTGCCAGCAGCCCAACTACAGGCCTGGGGTCTGGCTACACCTTC. Translating gives CASSPTTGLGSGYTF.

This clone was picked up one time. This chain joins TRBV9 and TRBJ1-3; maybe TRBD1 (6 bases). The CDR3 runs to 15 residues. The V end lost 2 bases, the J end lost 3 bases, and 12 bases lay between the germline ends. Germline V CDR1 and CDR2: SGDLS, YYNGEE. The CDR3: CASSVEQTGGNTIYF. The CDR3, as DNA: TGTGCCAGCAGCGTCGAACAGACAGGTGGAAACACCATATATTTT.

J is TRBJ1-6 and V is TRBV4-3; 7 bases map to TRBD1. Unmatched junction bases numbered 3, after V lost 4 bases and J lost 3 bases. Germline CDR1 reads LGHNA; CDR2 reads YSLEER. There are 15 residues in the CDR3. The CDR3 DNA sequence: TGCGCCAGCAGCCGGGACAGCGACTATAATTCACCCCTCCACTTT. Its translation is CASSRDSDYNSPLHF.

The gene calls are TRBV5-4 and TRBJ2-2; 14 bases agree with TRBD2. The CDR3 covers 17 residues. Trimming took 4 bases from V and 4 from J; bases not matched to a gene: 6. Germline assignment: CDR1 SGHNT and CDR2 YYREEE (reference sequence). The CDR3: CASSAMTSGGATGELFF. DNA of the CDR3: TGTGCCAGCAGCGCCATGACTAGCGGGGGGGCCACCGGGGAGCTGTTTTTT.

Here the CDR3 DNA reads TGTGCCAGCGGGGGACAGGGATTATCCCAAGAGACCCAGTACTTC. As protein: CASGGQGLSQETQYF. The chain employs TRBV7-2 and TRBJ2-5; 9 bases are a match to TRBD1. Germline assignment: CDR1 SGHTA and CDR2 FQGNSA. The CDR3 extends over 15 amino acids. Trimming at V came to 8 bases and at J to 1 base, leaving 8 bases not matched to a gene.

This sequence joins TRBV2 and TRBJ1-2, with D possibly TRBD1 on 5 matching bases. The V end lost 3 bases, the J end lost 4 bases, and 6 bases lay between the germline ends. Per germline, CDR1 SNHLY and CDR2 FYNNEI. There are 12 residues in the CDR3. CDR3 residues: CASSETAYGYTF. The CDR3 region has the DNA TGTGCCAGCAGTGAGACAGCCTATGGCTACACCTTC.

This clone was seen more than once but under ten times. This chain uses TRBV7-6 with TRBJ2-1, with 10 bases identical to TRBD2. The CDR3 totals 15 residues. V lost 3 bases to trimming and J lost 9 bases; unmatched junction nucleotides: 8. Germline V gives CDR1 SGHVS, CDR2 FNYEAQ. CDR3 residues: CASSFVLAGISEQFF. The CDR3 DNA reads TGTGCCAGCAGCTTTGTACTAGCGGGAATAAGTGAGCAGTTCTTC. Complete variable domain (other parts from reference TRBV7-6 and TRBJ2-1): GAGVSQSPRYKVTKRGQDVALRCDPISGHVSLYWYRQALGQGPEFLTYFNYEAQQDKSGLPNDRFSAERPEGSISTLTIQRTEQRDSAMYRCASSFVLAGISEQFFGPGTRLTVL.

As to this clone: In the same sample, other DNA sequences code for this CDR3. The chain employs TRBV7-8 and TRBJ2-7, with 11 bases lining up with TRBD1. CDR3 length: 15 amino acids. Per germline, CDR1 SGHVS and CDR2 FQNEAQ. With V trimmed by 2 bases and J by 1 base, 1 base remained unmatched. In DNA, the CDR3 is TGTGCCAGCAGCTTATGGGACAGGGGGTCCTACGAGCAGTACTTC. Its translation: CASSLWDRGSYEQYF.

This chain joins TRBV4-2 and TRBJ1-3; D gene ambiguous. Trimming stripped 0 bases from V and 4 bases from J, with 10 bases between. Germline CDR1 is LGHNA and CDR2 is YNFKEQ. This CDR3 has 15 amino acids. The CDR3 spells CASSQDGREGNTIYF. In DNA, the CDR3 is TGTGCCAGCAGCCAAGATGGTAGGGAGGGAAACACCATATATTTT.

The J gene is TRBJ2-2, the V gene TRBV25-1; 7 bases line up with TRBD1. Germline V gene sequence: CDR1 MGHDK, CDR2 SYGVNS. V gave up 8 bases and J gave up 2 bases; unmatched junction bases: 8. The CDR3 is 15 amino acids. The CDR3 region is CASRSGTANTGELFF. The CDR3 coding sequence is TGTGCCAGCCGTTCCGGGACAGCTAACACCGGGGAGCTGTTTTTT.

This chain connects TRBV5-3 to TRBJ1-5, with 9 bases aligning to TRBD1. TRBV5-3 is placed among ORFs of uncertain function. This CDR3 region has 17 residues. The trim removed 0 bases at V and 4 bases at J, leaving 8 bases unmatched. The CDR3 sequence: CARSLAGGQGDNQPQHF. CDR3 nucleotide sequence: TGTGCCAGAAGCTTGGCTGGGGGACAGGGTGATAATCAGCCCCAGCATTTT.

The V gene is TRBV4-3, the J gene TRBJ2-5; TRBD1 aligns across 7 bases. CDR3 length: 15 amino acids. V lost 2 bases and J lost 5; bases outside the gene matches: 8. CDR1 and CDR2 (germline): LGHNA, YSLEER. The CDR3 here is CASSQTYGRGETQYF. CDR3 coding DNA: TGCGCCAGCAGCCAAACTTATGGCAGGGGGGAGACCCAGTACTTC.

V is TRBV2 and J is TRBJ2-3, with TRBD2 matching 16 bases. CDR3 size: 15 residues. V dropped 10 bases and J dropped 6; count of bases not matched to a gene: 7. Looked up from germline, CDR1 is SNHLY and CDR2 is FYNNEI. The DNA for the CDR3 is TGTGCCACCGGGACTAGCGGGGGGGTATCGGATACGCAGTATTTT. This encodes CATGTSGGVSDTQYF.

The chain is built from TRBV9 and TRBJ1-4; no reliable D call. Germline V gene lookup returns CDR1 SGDLS and CDR2 YYNGEE. Trimming cost V 2 bases and J 3 bases, with 11 bases left between them. This CDR3 is 15 amino acids long. The CDR3 DNA reads TGTGCCAGCAGCGTCAGACCCACAGCTAATGAAAAACTGTTTTTT. It encodes CASSVRPTANEKLFF. Full variable domain (missing parts from reference TRBV9 and TRBJ1-4): DSGVTQTPKHLITATGQRVTLRCSPRSGDLSVYWYQQSLDQGLQFLIQYYNGEERAKGNILERFSAQQFPDLHSELNLSSLELGDSALYFCASSVRPTANEKLFFGSGTQLSVL.

The J gene is TRBJ2-1, the V gene TRBV2, with D possibly being TRBD2 (6 bases). CDR3 size: 12 residues. V was shortened by 4 bases and J by 13 bases, with 14 bases between the two germline ends. Germline V gives CDR1 SNHLY, CDR2 FYNNEI. This chain's CDR3 is CASSGPGGPQFF. In DNA form, the CDR3 reads TGTGCCAGCAGTGGGCCCGGGGGTCCCCAGTTCTTC.

The CDR3 DNA is TGTGCCAGCAGTCTCCCCCACAGGGGGAACACCGGGGAGCTGTTTTTT. The encoded protein is CASSLPHRGNTGELFF. The chain couples TRBV27 to TRBJ2-2, with 7 bases lining up with TRBD1. J was trimmed by 1 base and V by 5 bases; bases with no gene match: 7. The CDR3 extends over 16 amino acids. Germline V CDR1 and CDR2: MNHEY, SMNVEV (reference sequence).

This chain connects TRBV7-2 to TRBJ2-7; 8 bases match TRBD1. In germline, CDR1 is SGHTA, CDR2 FQGNSA. This CDR3 comprises 13 residues. V dropped 3 bases and J dropped 7; count of bases not matched to a gene: 5. CDR3 protein: CASSFDRGWEQYF. CDR3 coding DNA: TGTGCCAGCAGCTTTGACAGGGGATGGGAGCAGTACTTC.

This clone was counted only a few times. V is TRBV6-2 or TRBV6-3 and J is TRBJ1-1, with D possibly matching TRBD1 (6 bases). This CDR3 spans 13 amino acids. Germline-derived CDR1 and CDR2 are MNHEY and SVGEGT. V was trimmed by 6 bases and J by 3 bases, leaving 11 bases between them. CDR3 amino acids: CASSSTGYTEAFF. Written as DNA, the CDR3 is TGTGCCAGCAGCTCAACAGGGTACACTGAAGCTTTCTTT.